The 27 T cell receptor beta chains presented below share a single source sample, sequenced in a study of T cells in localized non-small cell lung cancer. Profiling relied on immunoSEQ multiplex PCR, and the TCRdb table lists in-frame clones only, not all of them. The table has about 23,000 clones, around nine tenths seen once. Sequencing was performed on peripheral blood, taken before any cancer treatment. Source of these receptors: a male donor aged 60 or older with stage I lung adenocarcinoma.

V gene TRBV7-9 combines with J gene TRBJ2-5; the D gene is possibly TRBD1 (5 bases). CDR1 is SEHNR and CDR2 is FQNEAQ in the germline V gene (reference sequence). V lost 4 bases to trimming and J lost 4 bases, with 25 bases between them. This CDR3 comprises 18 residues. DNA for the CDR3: TGTGCCAGCAGCTCCGGAATCCTGGGGCAGGGAAGAGGAGAGACCCAGTACTTC. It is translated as CASSSGILGQGRGETQYF.

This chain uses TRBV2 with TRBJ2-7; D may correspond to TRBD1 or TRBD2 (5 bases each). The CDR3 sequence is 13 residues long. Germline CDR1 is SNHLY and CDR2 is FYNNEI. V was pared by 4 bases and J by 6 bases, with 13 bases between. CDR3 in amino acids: CASSVEQAGEQYF. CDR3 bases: TGTGCCAGCAGTGTGGAACAGGCGGGCGAGCAGTACTTC.

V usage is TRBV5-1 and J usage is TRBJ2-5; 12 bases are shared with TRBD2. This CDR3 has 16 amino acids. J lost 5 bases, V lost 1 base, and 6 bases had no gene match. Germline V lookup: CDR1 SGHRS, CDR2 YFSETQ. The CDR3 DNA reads TGCGCCAGCAGCTTGAATCTCGGACTAGCGGGGGAGACCCAGTACTTC. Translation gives CASSLNLGLAGETQYF.

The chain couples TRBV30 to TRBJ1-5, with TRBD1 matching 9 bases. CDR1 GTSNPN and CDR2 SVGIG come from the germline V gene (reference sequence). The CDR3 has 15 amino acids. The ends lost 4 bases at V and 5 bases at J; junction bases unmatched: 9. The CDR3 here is CAWKSRDRDYQPQHF. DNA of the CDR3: TGTGCCTGGAAGAGCCGGGACAGGGATTATCAGCCCCAGCATTTT.

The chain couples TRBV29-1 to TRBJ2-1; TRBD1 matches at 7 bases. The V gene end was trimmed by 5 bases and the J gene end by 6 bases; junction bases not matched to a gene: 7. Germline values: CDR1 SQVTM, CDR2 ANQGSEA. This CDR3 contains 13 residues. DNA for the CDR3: TGCAGCGTTTCCGCGACAGGGTCCAATGAGCAGTTCTTC. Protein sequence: CSVSATGSNEQFF.

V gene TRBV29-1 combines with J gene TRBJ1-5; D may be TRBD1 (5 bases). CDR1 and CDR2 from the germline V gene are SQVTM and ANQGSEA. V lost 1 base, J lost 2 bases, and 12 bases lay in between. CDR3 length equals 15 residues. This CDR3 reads CSVEVGPRGNQPQHF. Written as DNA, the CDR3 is TGCAGCGTTGAAGTTGGTCCCAGGGGCAATCAGCCCCAGCATTTT.

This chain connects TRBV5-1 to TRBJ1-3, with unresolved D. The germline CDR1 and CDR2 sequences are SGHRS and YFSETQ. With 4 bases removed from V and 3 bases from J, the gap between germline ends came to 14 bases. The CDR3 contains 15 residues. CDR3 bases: TGCGCCAGCAGCCCCCAATCGGACGTTGGAAACACCATATATTTT. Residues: CASSPQSDVGNTIYF. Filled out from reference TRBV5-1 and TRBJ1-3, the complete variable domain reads KAGVTQTPRYLIKTRGQQVTLSCSPISGHRSVSWYQQTPGQGLQFLFEYFSETQRNKGNFPGRFSGRQFSNSRSEMNVSTLELGDSALYLCASSPQSDVGNTIYFGEGSWLTVV.

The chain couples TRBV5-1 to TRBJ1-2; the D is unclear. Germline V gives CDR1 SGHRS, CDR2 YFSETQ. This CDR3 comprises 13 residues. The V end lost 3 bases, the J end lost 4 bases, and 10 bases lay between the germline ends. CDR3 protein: CASSWEPSYGYTF. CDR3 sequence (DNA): TGCGCCAGCAGCTGGGAGCCGTCCTATGGCTACACCTTC.

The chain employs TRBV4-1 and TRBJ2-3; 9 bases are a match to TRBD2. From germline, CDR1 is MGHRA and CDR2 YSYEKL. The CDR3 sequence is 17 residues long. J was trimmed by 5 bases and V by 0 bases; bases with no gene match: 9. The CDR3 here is CASSQDSAGGPIDTQYF. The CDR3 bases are TGCGCCAGCAGCCAAGATTCCGCGGGGGGGCCGATAGATACGCAGTATTTT.

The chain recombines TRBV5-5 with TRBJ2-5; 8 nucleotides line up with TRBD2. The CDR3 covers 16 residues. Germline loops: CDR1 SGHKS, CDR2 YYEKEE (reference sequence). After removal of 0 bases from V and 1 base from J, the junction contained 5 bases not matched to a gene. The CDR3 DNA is TGTGCCAGCAGCTTGGGGATTAGCGGGGCCCAAGAGACCCAGTACTTC. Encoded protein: CASSLGISGAQETQYF.

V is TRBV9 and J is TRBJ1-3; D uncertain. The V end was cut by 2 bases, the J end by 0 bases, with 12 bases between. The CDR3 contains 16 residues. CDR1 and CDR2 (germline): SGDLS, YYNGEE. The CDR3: CASSVYQSYSGNTIYF. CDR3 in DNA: TGTGCCAGCAGCGTTTACCAGTCGTACTCTGGAAACACCATATATTTT.

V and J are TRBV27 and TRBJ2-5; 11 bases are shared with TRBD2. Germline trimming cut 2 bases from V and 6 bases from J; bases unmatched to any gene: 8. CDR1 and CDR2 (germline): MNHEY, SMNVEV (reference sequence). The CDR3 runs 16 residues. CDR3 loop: CASSLSGASGRQTQYF. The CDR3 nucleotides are TGTGCCAGCAGTTTAAGTGGGGCTAGCGGGAGGCAGACCCAGTACTTC.

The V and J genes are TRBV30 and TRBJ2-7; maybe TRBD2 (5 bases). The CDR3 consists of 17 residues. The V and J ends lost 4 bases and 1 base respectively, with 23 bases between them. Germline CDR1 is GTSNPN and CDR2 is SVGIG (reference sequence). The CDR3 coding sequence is TGTGCCTGGATAAACAACAAGGACTTCCGAGGGTCCTACGAGCAGTACTTC. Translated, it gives CAWINNKDFRGSYEQYF.

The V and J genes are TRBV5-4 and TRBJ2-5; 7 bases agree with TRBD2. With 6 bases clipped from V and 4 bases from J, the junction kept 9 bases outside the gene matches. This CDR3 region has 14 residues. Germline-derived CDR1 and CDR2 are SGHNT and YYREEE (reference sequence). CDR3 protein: CASTVAGARETQYF. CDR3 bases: TGTGCCAGCACGGTGGCGGGAGCTCGAGAGACCCAGTACTTC.

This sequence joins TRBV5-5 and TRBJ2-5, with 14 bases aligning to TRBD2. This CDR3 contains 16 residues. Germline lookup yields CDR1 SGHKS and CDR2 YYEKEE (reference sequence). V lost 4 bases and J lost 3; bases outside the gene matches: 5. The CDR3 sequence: CASSPGLAGGKETQYF. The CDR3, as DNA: TGTGCCAGCAGCCCCGGACTAGCGGGGGGTAAAGAGACCCAGTACTTC. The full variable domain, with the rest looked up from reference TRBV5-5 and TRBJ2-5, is DAGVTQSPTHLIKTRGQQVTLRCSPISGHKSVSWYQQVLGQGPQFIFQYYEKEERGRGNFPDRFSARQFPNYSSELNVNALLLGDSALYLCASSPGLAGGKETQYFGPGTRLLVL.

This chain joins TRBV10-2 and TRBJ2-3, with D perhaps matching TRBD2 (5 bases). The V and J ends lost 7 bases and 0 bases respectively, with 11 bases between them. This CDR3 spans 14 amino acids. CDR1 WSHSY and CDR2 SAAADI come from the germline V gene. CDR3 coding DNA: TGCGCCAGCAAGATAGCGACTAGCACAGATACGCAGTATTTT. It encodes CASKIATSTDTQYF.

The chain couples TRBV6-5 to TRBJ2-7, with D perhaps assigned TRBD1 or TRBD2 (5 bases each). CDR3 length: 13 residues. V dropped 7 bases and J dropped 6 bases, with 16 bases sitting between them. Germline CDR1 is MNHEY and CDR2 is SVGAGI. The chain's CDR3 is CASNQGEALEQYF. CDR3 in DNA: TGTGCCAGCAACCAGGGAGAGGCCCTCGAGCAGTACTTC.

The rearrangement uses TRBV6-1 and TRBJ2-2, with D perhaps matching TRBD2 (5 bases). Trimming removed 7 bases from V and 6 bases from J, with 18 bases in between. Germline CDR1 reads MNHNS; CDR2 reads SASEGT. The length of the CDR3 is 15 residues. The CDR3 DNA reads TGTGCCAGCATTAACGGGATAGCAGGTGCCGGGGAGCTGTTTTTT. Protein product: CASINGIAGAGELFF.

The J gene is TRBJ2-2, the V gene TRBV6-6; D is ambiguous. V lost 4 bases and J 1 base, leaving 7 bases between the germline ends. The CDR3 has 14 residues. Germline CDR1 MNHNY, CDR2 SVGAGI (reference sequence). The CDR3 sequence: CASSSPGNTGELFF. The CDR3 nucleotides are TGTGCCAGCAGTTCCCCCGGGAACACCGGGGAGCTGTTTTTT.

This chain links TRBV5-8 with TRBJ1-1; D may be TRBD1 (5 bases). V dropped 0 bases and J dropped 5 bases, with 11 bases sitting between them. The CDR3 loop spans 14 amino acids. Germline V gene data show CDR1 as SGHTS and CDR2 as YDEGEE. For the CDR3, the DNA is TGTGCCAGCAGCTTGGAGGGGACGGAGACTGAAGCTTTCTTT. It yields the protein CASSLEGTETEAFF.

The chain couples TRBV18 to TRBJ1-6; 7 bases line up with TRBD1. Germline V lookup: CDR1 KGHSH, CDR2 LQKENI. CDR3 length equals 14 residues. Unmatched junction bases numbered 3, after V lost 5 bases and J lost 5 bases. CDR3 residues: CASSRDSDNSPLHF. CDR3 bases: TGTGCCAGCTCAAGGGACAGTGATAATTCACCCCTCCACTTT. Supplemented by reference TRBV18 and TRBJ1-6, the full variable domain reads NAGVMQNPRHLVRRRGQEARLRCSPMKGHSHVYWYRQLPEEGLKFMVYLQKENIIDESGMPKERFSAEFPKEGPSILRIQQVVRGDSAAYFCASSRDSDNSPLHFGNGTRLTVT.

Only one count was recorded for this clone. CDR3 amino acids: CASSWGQYNEQFF. The CDR3 nucleotides are TGTGCCAGCAGCTGGGGACAGTACAATGAGCAGTTCTTC. The chain combines TRBV7-9 with TRBJ2-1; TRBD1 aligns across 7 bases. CDR1 and CDR2 from the germline V gene are SEHNR and FQNEAQ (reference sequence). The CDR3 is 13 amino acids. J gave up 4 bases and V 4 bases, and 1 base lay outside the gene matches. The variable domain in full, with the rest retrieved from reference TRBV7-9 and TRBJ2-1, is DTGVSQNPRHKITKRGQNVTFRCDPISEHNRLYWYRQTLGQGPEFLTYFQNEAQLEKSRLLSDRFSAERPKGSFSTLEIQRTEQGDSAMYLCASSWGQYNEQFFGPGTRLTVL.

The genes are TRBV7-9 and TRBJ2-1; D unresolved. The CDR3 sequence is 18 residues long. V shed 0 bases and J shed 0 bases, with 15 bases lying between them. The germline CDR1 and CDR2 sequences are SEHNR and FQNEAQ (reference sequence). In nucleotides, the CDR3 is TGTGCCAGCAGCTTAGCGGCGACACGTGTACTCTCCTACAATGAGCAGTTCTTC. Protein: CASSLAATRVLSYNEQFF.

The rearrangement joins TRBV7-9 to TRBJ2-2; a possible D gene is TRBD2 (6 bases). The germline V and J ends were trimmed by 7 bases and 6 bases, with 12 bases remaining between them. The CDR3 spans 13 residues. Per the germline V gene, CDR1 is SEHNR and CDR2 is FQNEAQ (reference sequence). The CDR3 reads CASKEGLAGELFF. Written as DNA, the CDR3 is TGTGCCAGCAAGGAGGGGCTTGCCGGGGAGCTGTTTTTT.

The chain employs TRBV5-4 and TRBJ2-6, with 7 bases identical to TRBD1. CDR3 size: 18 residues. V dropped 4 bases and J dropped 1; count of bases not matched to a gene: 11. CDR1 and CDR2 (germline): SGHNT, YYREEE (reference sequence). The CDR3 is CASSGSGGPPSGANVLTF. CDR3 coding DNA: TGTGCCAGCAGCGGTTCAGGGGGACCACCGTCTGGGGCCAACGTCCTGACTTTC.

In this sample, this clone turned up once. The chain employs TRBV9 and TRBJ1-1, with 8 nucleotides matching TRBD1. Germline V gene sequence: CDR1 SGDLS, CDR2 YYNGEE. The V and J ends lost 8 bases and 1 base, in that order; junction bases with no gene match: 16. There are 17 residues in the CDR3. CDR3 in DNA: TGTGCCAGACAGGGCGATAAAGGACAGGGAGGGAACACTGAAGCTTTCTTT. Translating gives CARQGDKGQGGNTEAFF.

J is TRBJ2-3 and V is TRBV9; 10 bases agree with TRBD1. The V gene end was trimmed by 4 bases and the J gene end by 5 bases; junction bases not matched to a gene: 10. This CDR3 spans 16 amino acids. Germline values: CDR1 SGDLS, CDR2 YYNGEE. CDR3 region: CASSLRTGGSVDTQYF. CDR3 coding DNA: TGTGCCAGCAGCCTACGGACAGGGGGTTCGGTAGATACGCAGTATTTT.